This T cell receptor beta chain came from a study of shared clonotypes between healthy human individuals. Germline loops: CDR1 MDHEN, CDR2 SYDVKM. The V and J ends lost 8 bases and 8 bases, in that order; junction bases with no gene match: 20. The CDR3 length is 16 residues. Generated by immunoSEQ multiplex PCR, the TCRdb table keeps only in-frame clones and is missing some. In the table there are approximately 940,000 clones, about 80% of which are singletons. Sequenced material: memory CD4+ T cells sorted from blood. The subset denotes: CD45RA-negative fraction. V usage is TRBV28 and J usage is TRBJ1-2, with 7 positions matching TRBD1. The sequence was collected from a man younger than 35 in good health. This chain's CDR3 is CASLEFGWQGVGGYTF. The DNA of the CDR3 is TGTGCCAGCCTAGAATTTGGTTGGCAGGGGGTTGGAGGCTACACCTTC.